This T cell receptor beta chain came from a study of molecular identifiers for immune sequencing clone quantification (dated by TCRdb to between 2017 and 2018). About the study as a whole: In a replicate experiment, RNA from roughly 21,000 or 96,000 naive CD8 T cells was split into five aliquots, four of which were sequenced. The study was a methods study using CD8 T cells to benchmark molecular-identifier clustering-based TCR repertoire sequencing (MIDCIRS) and TCR RNA copy counting.

Details on this clonotype: No antigen is known for it. At one boundary the junction diverges from the germline segment, which might be a read error.

Points the paper makes about the study in general: Identical TCR molecules sharing a barcode could cause highly expanded clone sizes to be underestimated. Modeling indicated roughly 3.2 TCR RNA copies recovered per cell, compared with about 10 by digital PCR, which implies a capture efficiency of approximately 30%. In CMV-specific effector cells, over 97% of molecules were held by clones above 20 RNA copies, whereas under 1% of molecules were held by such clones in naive cells. When barcode sub-clustering was not used, chimeric consensus sequences inflated TCR diversity, with chimeras reaching as high as 47%. The naive libraries included spiked-in Jurkat TCR RNA (about ten copies' worth), and this RNA is not part of the donor repertoire. A single cell's worth of spiked-in Jurkat TCR RNA was reported detectable even among around 1 million naive CD8 T cells.

The library was prepared using PCR. The instrument given in TCRdb is NextSeq 500. Bulk TCR libraries were prepared as previously described, using TCR primers listed in Table S5. Total RNA was purified with the Qiagen AllPrep DNA/RNA kit. Before analysis, reads from multiple sequencing runs of one library were combined. Concerning the study's data processing: Reads were retained only if their TCR constant sequence matched exactly, and those retained reads were trimmed to 150 nt and grouped according to their 12-nt molecular barcodes. Reads inside each barcode group were sub-clustered using a 15% Levenshtein threshold, and a quality-weighted consensus sequence was constructed for each RNA molecule. Non-functional sequences were removed, as were lower-count sequences one edit away from another. Based on fitting two negative binomial distributions, any barcode sub-cluster with under 20% of the maximum read count was discarded. TCRdb handled the public reads itself, with Q25 trimming in fastp and clone calling in MiXCR, and kept productive beta chains. CDR3 protein duplicates are merged, each entry listing the most common genes and DNA. TCRdb, rather than the study authors, made the V and J calls. In this sample the table shows over 70,000 distinct CDR3 sequences, approximately 25% of which occur a single time. Of the sample, approximately 0.78% is held by the ten largest clones.

Libraries of naive CD8 T cells were built from anywhere between about 19,000 and 1,100,000 sorted cells, with 10%, 30% or 50% of the purified RNA used. Naive CD8 T cells were FACS-sorted as CD8+CD4-CCR7+CD45RA+ on a BD FACSAria II into RLT Plus buffer. To test detection sensitivity, Jurkat RNA equal to some 11 TCR copies was added to samples of about 19,000-1,100,000 naive CD8 T cells. CD8 T cells were enriched using RosetteSep CD8+ T Cell Enrichment Cocktail and Ficoll-Paque, and the enriched cells then underwent ACK red cell lysis. There are 19 amino acids in the CDR3, from cysteine to phenylalanine inclusive. The entry retains the CDR3 DNA only, 57 bases that are in frame from base 1.

The sequence is built from TRBV12-3 or TRBV12-4 and TRBJ2-3, with a tentative D gene TRBD1 over 6 matching bases. The sample consisted of naive CD8+ T cells from blood, with Jurkat cell RNA spiked in. The cell subset or site label corresponds to: FACS-sorted CD8+CD4-CCR7+CD45RA+ naive T cells. This receptor was obtained from a human donor in good health. Some libraries in this study had Jurkat cell RNA spiked in. The CDR3 protein: CTSTSFGELGALSTDTQYF. The nucleotide sequence reads as follows: TGTACCAGCACCTCCTTCGGCGAGTTGGGGGCACTGAGCACAGATACGCAGTATTTT.